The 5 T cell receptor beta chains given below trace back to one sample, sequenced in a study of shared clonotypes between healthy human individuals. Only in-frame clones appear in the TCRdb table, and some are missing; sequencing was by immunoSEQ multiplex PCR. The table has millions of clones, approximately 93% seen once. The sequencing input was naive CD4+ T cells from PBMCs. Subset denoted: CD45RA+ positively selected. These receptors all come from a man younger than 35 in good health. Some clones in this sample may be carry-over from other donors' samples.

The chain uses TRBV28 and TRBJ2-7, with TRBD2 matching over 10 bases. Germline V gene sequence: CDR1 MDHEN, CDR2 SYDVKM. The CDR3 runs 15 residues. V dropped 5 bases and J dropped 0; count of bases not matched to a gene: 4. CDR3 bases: TGTGCCAGCAGTGCGTCTAGCGGGAGCTCCTACGAGCAGTACTTC. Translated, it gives CASSASSGSSYEQYF. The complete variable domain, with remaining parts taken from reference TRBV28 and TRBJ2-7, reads DVKVTQSSRYLVKRTGEKVFLECVQDMDHENMFWYRQDPGLGLRLIYFSYDVKMKEKGDIPEGYSVSREKKERFSLILESASTNQTSMYLCASSASSGSSYEQYFGPGTRLTVT.

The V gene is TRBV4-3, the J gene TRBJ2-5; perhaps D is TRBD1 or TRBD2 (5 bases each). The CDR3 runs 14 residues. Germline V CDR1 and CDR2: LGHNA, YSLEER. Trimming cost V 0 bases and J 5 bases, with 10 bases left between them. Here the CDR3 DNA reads TGCGCCAGCAGCCAAGAGTTGGGGACGGAGACCCAGTACTTC. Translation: CASSQELGTETQYF.

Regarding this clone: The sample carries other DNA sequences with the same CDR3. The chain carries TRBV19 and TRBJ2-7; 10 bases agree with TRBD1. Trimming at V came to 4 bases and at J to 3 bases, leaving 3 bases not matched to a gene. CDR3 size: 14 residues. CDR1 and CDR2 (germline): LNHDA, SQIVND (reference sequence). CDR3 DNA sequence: TGTGCCAGTAGTACGACAGGGGGCGGCTACGAGCAGTACTTC. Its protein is CASSTTGGGYEQYF.

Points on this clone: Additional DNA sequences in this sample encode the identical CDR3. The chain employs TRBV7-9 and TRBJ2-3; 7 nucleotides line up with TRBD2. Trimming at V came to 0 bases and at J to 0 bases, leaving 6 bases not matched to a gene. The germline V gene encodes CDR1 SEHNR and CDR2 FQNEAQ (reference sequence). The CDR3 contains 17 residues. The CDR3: CASSLAGLAASTDTQYF. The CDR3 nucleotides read TGTGCCAGCAGCTTAGCAGGGCTAGCGGCTAGCACAGATACGCAGTATTTT.

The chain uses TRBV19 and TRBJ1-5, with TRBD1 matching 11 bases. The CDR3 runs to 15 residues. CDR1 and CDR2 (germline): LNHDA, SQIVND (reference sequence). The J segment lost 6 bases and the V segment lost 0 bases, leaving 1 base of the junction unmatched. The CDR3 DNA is TGTGCCAGTAGTATAGAGGGGACAGGGGGTCAGCCCCAGCATTTT. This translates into CASSIEGTGGQPQHF.